These 9 T cell receptor beta chains came from one sample sequenced in a study of naive and memory T cell subsets. Both TRBC1 and TRBC2 were covered by a beta constant-region primer of two equimolar oligonucleotides. Ligated cDNA was amplified by four rounds of PCR with nested alpha and beta constant-region primers and SP2. MiXCR, run by TCRdb on the UMI-ligation and nested PCR reads, gives a single entry per CDR3 protein. The table shows 120,000 to 150,000 distinct CDR3 sequences, with roughly 22% occurring only once. Antigens of these TCRs are unknown. Study-level findings and limits: Possibly reflecting memory cells re-expressing CD45RA, a few larger clonotypes occurred in naive repertoires, especially CD8.

Sample: naive CD4+ T cells from blood. Source of these receptors: a human donor in good health.

This clonotype was detected only once. The rearrangement links TRBV14 to TRBJ1-1, with 7 bases that match TRBD1. V lost 4 bases and J lost 4; bases outside the gene matches: 9. The germline V gene has CDR1 SGHDN and CDR2 FVKESK. The CDR3 spans 15 residues. CDR3 loop: CASSPLTGVGTEAFF. DNA of the CDR3: TGTGCCAGCAGCCCCCTAACAGGGGTTGGCACTGAAGCTTTCTTT.

The table lists this clonotype with a few counts. J is TRBJ2-1 and V is TRBV6-5; no clear D. V lost 3 bases, J lost 3 bases, and 9 bases lay in between. This CDR3 is 14 amino acids long. CDR1 MNHEY and CDR2 SVGAGI come from the germline V gene. The CDR3 reads CASSYAEFYNEQFF. CDR3 nucleotide sequence: TGTGCCAGCAGTTATGCGGAATTCTACAATGAGCAGTTCTTC.

With regard to this clonotype: This may be a read error: a much more frequent sequence differs by one nucleotide. The V gene is TRBV14, the J gene TRBJ2-1; 8 bases fit TRBD2. J lost 10 bases, V lost 5 bases, and 13 bases had no gene match. The length of the CDR3 is 15 residues. The germline V gene encodes CDR1 SGHDN and CDR2 FVKESK. CDR3 amino acids: CASSYPGLVGVEQFF. The CDR3 DNA is TGTGCCAGCAGCTACCCGGGACTAGTGGGAGTAGAGCAGTTCTTC.

In this sample, this clonotype turned up many times. The CDR3 sequence is CASSLARTGKYEQYF. The CDR3 coding sequence is TGTGCCAGCAGTTTAGCGCGGACAGGGAAATACGAGCAGTACTTC. The chain employs TRBV12-3 or TRBV12-4 and TRBJ2-7, with 8 nucleotides matching TRBD1. The CDR3 loop spans 15 amino acids. V was clipped by 0 bases and J by 4 bases; unmatched bases: 5.

The V call is TRBV20-1, the J call TRBJ2-5; TRBD2 matches 7 bases. Unmatched junction bases numbered 1, after V lost 4 bases and J lost 2 bases. This CDR3 region has 12 residues. Per the germline V gene, CDR1 is DFQATT and CDR2 is SNEGSKA (reference sequence). The CDR3 loop reads CSATAGQETQYF. CDR3 DNA: TGCAGTGCTACAGCGGGGCAAGAGACCCAGTACTTC.

CDR3 amino acids: CSAPRLAPNTGELFF. The DNA of the CDR3 is TGCAGTGCTCCGAGACTAGCGCCAAACACCGGGGAGCTGTTTTTT. This rearrangement joins TRBV20-1 to TRBJ2-2; TRBD2 agrees at 8 bases. Germline values: CDR1 DFQATT, CDR2 SNEGSKA (reference sequence). The V gene end was trimmed by 5 bases and the J gene end by 2 bases; junction bases not matched to a gene: 7. The CDR3 sequence is 15 residues long.

This clonotype was detected a few times. The chain couples TRBV6-8 to TRBJ2-7; D might be TRBD2 (5 bases). In germline, CDR1 is MNHGY, CDR2 SAAAGT. V was cut by 2 bases and J by 5 bases, with 10 bases left in between. This CDR3 has 13 amino acids. The CDR3 reads CASSYERTNEQYF. CDR3 nucleotide sequence: TGTGCCAGCAGTTACGAGCGGACGAACGAGCAGTACTTC.

The V and J genes are TRBV14 and TRBJ2-2, with D possibly TRBD2 on 6 matching bases. Germline V gives CDR1 SGHDN, CDR2 FVKESK. The CDR3 is 14 amino acids. The V gene lost 4 bases and the J gene lost 3 bases, with 9 bases spanning the gap. CDR3 DNA: TGTGCCAGCAGCCGGAAGCGGGACACCGGGGAGCTGTTTTTT. Its protein is CASSRKRDTGELFF.

V usage is TRBV18 and J usage is TRBJ2-3; no firm D call. Germline V CDR1 and CDR2: KGHSH, LQKENI. V dropped 0 bases and J dropped 5 bases, with 6 bases sitting between them. This CDR3 comprises 13 residues. In DNA, the CDR3 is TGTGCCAGCTCACCACCGGGGATAGATACGCAGTATTTT. Its protein product is CASSPPGIDTQYF.